These T cell receptor beta chains were read from a single sample in a study of cytomegalovirus exposure and HLA in healthy donors. Repertoires were generated with immunoSEQ multiplex PCR, while TCRdb's copy carries only in-frame clones and drops some. The sample holds about 160,000 clones; about 96% are singletons and the top ten take about 0.89%. What was sequenced was PBMCs. These receptors originate from a woman aged 18-29 years in good health and CMV-seronegative. CDR3s include the opening cysteine and the closing phenylalanine or tryptophan. The order of the fields is V gene, clone size, D gene, J gene, CDR3 protein, CDR3 DNA. D genes are given only for firm matches. For some rows the clone size is stated as once, few or many, or as a class when expanded; others skip it.

V: TRBV7-2; size: once; D: NA; J: TRBJ1-1; CDR3: CASSLGGNWNTEAFF; DNA: TGTGCCAGCAGCTTAGGAGGTAATTGGAACACTGAAGCTTTCTTT
V: TRBV4-3; size: NA; D: TRBD1; J: TRBJ1-1; CDR3: CASSRHLTGQRRGNTEAFF; DNA: TGCGCCAGCAGCCGACATTTGACAGGGCAAAGGAGGGGGAACACTGAAGCTTTCTTT
V: TRBV2; size: NA; D: TRBD1; J: TRBJ1-2; CDR3: CASSPQGQGIYGYTF; DNA: TGTGCCAGCAGCCCCCAGGGACAGGGGATCTATGGCTACACCTTC
V: TRBV29-1; size: NA; D: NA; J: TRBJ2-1; CDR3: CSVDDLSNNEQFF; DNA: TGCAGCGTTGACGACTTATCTAACAATGAGCAGTTCTTC
V: TRBV6-6; size: NA; D: NA; J: TRBJ2-7; CDR3: CASRPPGLYEQYF; DNA: TGTGCCAGCAGACCGCCGGGATTATACGAGCAGTACTTC
V: TRBV27; size: NA; D: TRBD1; J: TRBJ2-2; CDR3: CASSLPGTGNTGELFF; DNA: TGTGCCAGCAGTCTACCCGGGACAGGAAACACCGGGGAGCTGTTTTTT
V: TRBV5-1; size: NA; D: TRBD1; J: TRBJ1-1; CDR3: CASSEGDSDTEAFF; DNA: TGCGCCAGCAGCGAGGGGGACAGTGACACTGAAGCTTTCTTT
V: TRBV19; size: NA; D: NA; J: TRBJ1-5; CDR3: CASSPKGVGNQPQHF; DNA: TGTGCCAGTAGCCCGAAGGGGGTAGGCAATCAGCCCCAGCATTTT
V: TRBV9; size: NA; D: NA; J: TRBJ2-6; CDR3: CASSVAPSGANVLTF; DNA: TGTGCCAGCAGCGTAGCTCCCTCTGGGGCCAACGTCCTGACTTTC
V: TRBV27; size: few; D: TRBD2; J: TRBJ2-1; CDR3: CASSLYPSGGTNEQFF; DNA: TGTGCCAGCAGTTTATATCCTAGCGGGGGGACCAATGAGCAGTTCTTC
V: TRBV4-2; size: NA; D: TRBD2; J: TRBJ2-2; CDR3: CASSQGGGGWAGELFF; DNA: TGTGCCAGCAGCCAAGGTGGGGGGGGTTGGGCCGGGGAGCTGTTTTTT
V: TRBV30; size: NA; D: TRBD2; J: TRBJ2-2; CDR3: CAWSTRPGRTSTGELFF; DNA: TGTGCCTGGAGTACCCGCCCCGGCAGGACTAGCACCGGGGAGCTGTTTTTT
V: TRBV18; size: NA; D: NA; J: TRBJ2-5; CDR3: CASSQGTEETQYF; DNA: TGTGCCAGCTCGCAGGGGACGGAAGAGACCCAGTACTTC
V: TRBV18; size: NA; D: TRBD1; J: TRBJ2-7; CDR3: CASSSGQGAGEQYF; DNA: TGTGCCAGCTCATCGGGACAGGGGGCGGGGGAGCAGTACTTC
V: TRBV6-6; size: NA; D: NA; J: TRBJ1-1; CDR3: CASRNPPGLLEAFF; DNA: TGTGCCAGCAGGAATCCCCCGGGACTCCTGGAAGCTTTCTTT
V: TRBV5-4; size: NA; D: NA; J: TRBJ2-5; CDR3: CASSLAGGTFGTQYF; DNA: TGTGCCAGCAGCTTGGCCGGAGGGACCTTCGGGACCCAGTACTTC
V: TRBV2; size: NA; D: NA; J: TRBJ1-4; CDR3: CARPVGGQGNEKLFF; DNA: TGTGCCAGACCCGTCGGGGGGCAGGGAAACGAAAAACTGTTTTTT
V: TRBV7-2; size: NA; D: TRBD2; J: TRBJ2-7; CDR3: CASSPRTSGLYEQYF; DNA: TGTGCCAGCAGCCCAAGGACTAGCGGGCTCTACGAGCAGTACTTC
V: TRBV19; size: NA; D: NA; J: TRBJ2-1; CDR3: CASSIVWGPYNEQFF; DNA: TGTGCCAGTAGTATAGTTTGGGGCCCCTACAATGAGCAGTTCTTC
V: TRBV7-2; size: NA; D: NA; J: TRBJ2-7; CDR3: CASSLAGAREQYF; DNA: TGTGCCAGCAGCTTAGCGGGTGCGCGGGAGCAGTACTTC
V: TRBV6-4; size: NA; D: TRBD1; J: TRBJ1-2; CDR3: CASSDYWTGEPYGYTF; DNA: TGTGCCAGCAGTGACTATTGGACAGGCGAACCCTATGGCTACACCTTC
V: TRBV19; size: NA; D: TRBD1; J: TRBJ1-6; CDR3: CASRAGQGLGAYNSPLHF; DNA: TGTGCCAGTAGAGCAGGACAGGGGCTCGGCGCCTATAATTCACCCCTCCACTTT
V: TRBV4-2; size: NA; D: TRBD1; J: TRBJ1-4; CDR3: CASSQDGGDSKKKLFF; DNA: TGTGCCAGCAGCCAAGATGGAGGGGACAGTAAAAAAAAACTGTTTTTT
V: TRBV18; size: NA; D: NA; J: TRBJ2-3; CDR3: CASSRADTQYF; DNA: TGTGCCAGCTCACGAGCAGATACGCAGTATTTT
V: TRBV27; size: NA; D: NA; J: TRBJ1-2; CDR3: CASSFTGTNYGYTF; DNA: TGTGCCAGCAGTTTTACAGGGACTAACTATGGCTACACCTTC
V: TRBV19; size: NA; D: NA; J: TRBJ1-1; CDR3: CASSIPRTRANTEAFF; DNA: TGTGCCAGTAGTATTCCCCGGACAAGGGCGAACACTGAAGCTTTCTTT
V: TRBV6-1; size: NA; D: NA; J: TRBJ2-7; CDR3: CASSEDRITTYEQYF; DNA: TGTGCCAGCAGTGAAGACAGAATCACCACCTACGAGCAGTACTTC
V: TRBV19; size: NA; D: TRBD1; J: TRBJ1-2; CDR3: CASSKQGTYGYTF; DNA: TGTGCCAGTAGCAAACAGGGGACCTATGGCTACACCTTC
V: TRBV4-2; size: NA; D: TRBD2; J: TRBJ2-3; CDR3: CASSDRLAGETDTQYF; DNA: TGTGCCAGCAGCGATAGACTAGCGGGGGAAACAGATACGCAGTATTTT
V: TRBV1; size: NA; D: NA; J: TRBJ1-5; CDR3: CTSSQVAGGSNQPQHF; DNA: NA
V: TRBV6-5; size: NA; D: TRBD1; J: TRBJ1-1; CDR3: CASSLRTGVEAFF; DNA: TGTGCCAGCAGTCTACGGACAGGGGTTGAAGCTTTCTTT
V: TRBV6-5; size: few; D: NA; J: TRBJ2-2; CDR3: CATRGAPGELFF; DNA: TGTGCCACTCGGGGGGCCCCCGGGGAGCTGTTTTTT
V: TRBV7-9; size: NA; D: TRBD1; J: TRBJ1-6; CDR3: CASSTTGGTPQDSPLHF; DNA: TGTGCCAGCAGCACAACAGGGGGCACCCCCCAGGATTCACCCCTCCACTTT
V: TRBV6-1; size: NA; D: TRBD1; J: TRBJ2-7; CDR3: CASSEWGQTYEQYF; DNA: TGTGCCAGCAGTGAATGGGGACAGACCTACGAGCAGTACTTC
V: TRBV6-5; size: NA; D: NA; J: TRBJ1-2; CDR3: CASSYRGSYYGYTF; DNA: TGTGCCAGCAGTTACAGGGGGAGTTACTATGGCTACACCTTC